This TCR beta chain derives from a study of response to subunit inactivated influenza vaccine. TCRdb reanalysed the RT-PCR reads using MiXCR and keeps one entry per CDR3 protein. The table has a few hundred thousand distinct CDR3 sequences, more than 7% seen once; the top ten hold under 15%. This CDR3 has 11 residues. Germline CDR1 SGHKS, CDR2 YYEKEE (reference sequence). Trimming pared 1 base from V and 15 bases from J, leaving 11 bases between. Study observations and caveats: It was the authors' suggestion that each seasonal influenza vaccination recruits few new T cells.

This clonotype was seen ten or more times. The target antigen is unknown. The specimen was PBMCs from blood, collected around 25 months after vaccination. This sequence joins TRBV5-5 and TRBJ2-4; D gene ambiguous. This TCR was recovered from a man between 50 and 70 years old who received an inactivated influenza vaccine. CDR3 bases: TGTGCCAGCAGCTTGTCCGTCTATTGGTACTTC. Translated: CASSLSVYWYF.